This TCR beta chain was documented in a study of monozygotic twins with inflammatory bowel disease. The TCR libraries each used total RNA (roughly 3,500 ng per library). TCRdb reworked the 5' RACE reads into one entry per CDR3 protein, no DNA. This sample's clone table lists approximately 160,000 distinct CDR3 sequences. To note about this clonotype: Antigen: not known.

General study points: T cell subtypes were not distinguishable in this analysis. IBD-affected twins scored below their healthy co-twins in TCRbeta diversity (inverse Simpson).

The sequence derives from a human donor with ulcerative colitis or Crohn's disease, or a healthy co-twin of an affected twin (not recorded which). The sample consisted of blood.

This CDR3 reads CASKDPGCPNTGELFF. The chain couples TRBV21-1 to TRBJ2-2. TRBV21-1 is reported as a pseudogene. The CDR3 loop spans 16 amino acids.